This entry lists 4 T cell receptor beta chains sequenced from one sample in a study of identical twins. One entry per CDR3 protein, called by TCRdb with MiXCR from the 5' RACE reads. This sample has about 260,000 distinct CDR3 sequences, with roughly 7% found just once. The same sample was also used in a study of yellow fever vaccine responses in identical twins.

Sequencing was performed on memory (CD45RO+) T cells sorted from blood. Every receptor here comes from a woman under 30 in good health.

This clonotype has only a few counts. This chain links TRBV3-1 with TRBJ2-3; no reliable D call. V lost 4 bases and J 5 bases, leaving 16 bases between the germline ends. Germline loops: CDR1 LGHDT, CDR2 YNNKEL (reference sequence). CDR3 size: 15 residues. The CDR3 here is CASSPRWRTGDTQYF. CDR3 sequence (DNA): TGTGCCAGCAGCCCAAGATGGCGGACCGGAGATACGCAGTATTTT.

This clonotype was counted at least ten times. The rearrangement uses TRBV7-2 and TRBJ2-1; D unresolved. The CDR3 is 14 amino acids. Germline V gene sequence: CDR1 SGHTA, CDR2 FQGNSA. Trimming left V 3 bases short and J 7 bases short, with 13 bases between. The CDR3 DNA reads as TGTGCCAGCAGCTTGCGGACCACCAAGAATGAGCAGTTCTTC. It codes for CASSLRTTKNEQFF.

Ten or more counts support this clonotype. V is TRBV10-3 and J is TRBJ2-3; 7 positions match TRBD2. CDR1 is ENHRY and CDR2 is SYGVKD in the germline V gene. CDR3 length equals 15 residues. Trimming cost V 4 bases and J 0 bases; bases outside gene matches: 4. The chain's CDR3 is CAISVSSGSTDTQYF. DNA for the CDR3: TGTGCCATCAGTGTGTCTAGCGGAAGCACAGATACGCAGTATTTT.

This clonotype was seen only a few times. V and J are TRBV10-3 and TRBJ2-2, with 8 bases that match TRBD1. Per the germline V gene, CDR1 is ENHRY and CDR2 is SYGVKD. Trimming removed 4 bases from V and 2 bases from J; junction bases left unmatched: 6. The CDR3 contains 16 residues. CDR3 sequence: CAISGPGQDNTGELFF. For the CDR3, the DNA is TGTGCCATCAGTGGACCGGGACAGGATAACACCGGGGAGCTGTTTTTT.